The 15 T cell receptor beta chains presented below share a single source sample, sequenced in a study of blood T cell repertoires in COVID-19. The assay was immunoSEQ multiplex PCR, and TCRdb's table has in-frame clones only and misses some. The data show roughly 70,000 clones, with roughly 87% seen just once and around 0.52% held by the top ten. The sequenced material came from peripheral blood. The receptors originated from a man aged 50 to 60 with COVID-19, enrolled during active disease.

This chain links TRBV4-2 with TRBJ2-7; possible D gene TRBD2, 5 bases. V lost 3 bases and J lost 5, with 8 bases in between. The CDR3 is 12 residues long. CDR1 and CDR2 from the germline V gene are LGHNA and YNFKEQ. CDR3 loop: CASSQDWNEQYF. The CDR3 DNA follows: TGTGCCAGCAGCCAGGACTGGAACGAGCAGTACTTC.

The V and J genes are TRBV30 and TRBJ2-7; 7 positions match TRBD1. The CDR3 is 14 amino acids. From germline, CDR1 is GTSNPN and CDR2 SVGIG (reference sequence). J was trimmed by 0 bases and V by 4 bases; bases with no gene match: 6. DNA of the CDR3: TGTGCCTGGACGACCGGGACAGACTCCTACGAGCAGTACTTC. Translation gives CAWTTGTDSYEQYF.

The chain has TRBV5-6 and TRBJ2-5; 14 bases line up with TRBD2. This CDR3 is 18 amino acids long. Per the germline V gene, CDR1 is SGHDT and CDR2 is YYEEEE. Trimming at V came to 0 bases and at J to 5 bases, leaving 9 bases not matched to a gene. This CDR3 is CASSLGLAGGPRGETQYF. CDR3 nucleotides: TGTGCCAGCAGCTTGGGACTAGCGGGAGGGCCAAGGGGTGAGACCCAGTACTTC.

The sample holds a few counts of this clone. The chain joins TRBV7-6 to TRBJ1-1; TRBD1 aligns across 7 bases. V lost 5 bases to trimming and J lost 6 bases; unmatched junction nucleotides: 6. In germline, CDR1 is SGHVS, CDR2 FNYEAQ. This CDR3 comprises 13 residues. The CDR3 sequence: CASSPNRGSEAFF. The DNA for the CDR3 is TGTGCCAGCAGCCCGAACAGGGGCTCTGAAGCTTTCTTT.

The chain couples TRBV7-9 to TRBJ1-2; weak D call: TRBD1 (6 bases). Between the trimmed V and J ends, which lost 1 base and 8 bases, there was a span of 17 bases. CDR1 is SEHNR and CDR2 is FQNEAQ in the germline V gene (reference sequence). This CDR3 is 15 amino acids long. The chain's CDR3 is CASSLVGRGPGGYTF. In DNA form, the CDR3 reads TGTGCCAGCAGCTTAGTCGGCAGGGGTCCTGGAGGCTACACCTTC.

The rearrangement joins TRBV2 to TRBJ2-2; the match to TRBD2 covers 8 bases. Losses at the gene ends were 7 bases for V and 0 bases for J; bases not matched to a gene: 7. This CDR3 has 16 amino acids. The germline V gene encodes CDR1 SNHLY and CDR2 FYNNEI. CDR3 region: CASTRRGGANTGELFF. In nucleotides, the CDR3 is TGTGCCAGCACCCGCCGGGGGGGCGCGAACACCGGGGAGCTGTTTTTT.

The V call is TRBV28, the J call TRBJ1-3; no clear D gene. The CDR3 runs to 15 residues. V lost 6 bases and J lost 3, with 15 bases in between. Germline V gene data show CDR1 as MDHEN and CDR2 as SYDVKM. CDR3 sequence reads: CASSQAGSNGNTIYF. CDR3 in DNA: TGTGCCAGCAGCCAGGCGGGATCTAATGGAAACACCATATATTTT.

This chain links TRBV9 with TRBJ1-6, with 7 bases aligning to TRBD1. The J segment lost 6 bases and the V segment lost 0 bases, leaving 3 bases of the junction unmatched. The CDR3 has 15 residues. CDR1 and CDR2 (germline): SGDLS, YYNGEE. CDR3 bases: TGTGCCAGCAGCGTAGAGGCAGGGGGTAATTCACCCCTCCACTTT. It yields the protein CASSVEAGGNSPLHF.

The genes are TRBV7-2 and TRBJ2-3; TRBD1 is a possible D gene (5 bases). V was clipped by 6 bases and J by 4 bases, with 14 bases between them. The CDR3 is 14 residues long. The germline V gene has CDR1 SGHTA and CDR2 FQGNSA. CDR3 sequence (DNA): TGTGCCAGCAGGGGGCAGCCCAACTCAGATACGCAGTATTTT. Amino acids: CASRGQPNSDTQYF.

The rearrangement joins TRBV14 to TRBJ1-4; 8 bases are a match to TRBD1. The germline CDR1 and CDR2 sequences are SGHDN and FVKESK. V was pared by 3 bases and J by 7 bases, with 16 bases of the junction left unmatched. The CDR3 is 18 residues long. The CDR3 here is CASSHKGPLDRVSEKLFF. The CDR3 coding sequence is TGTGCCAGCAGCCATAAGGGACCGTTGGACAGGGTGTCTGAAAAACTGTTTTTT.

This sequence joins TRBV7-2 and TRBJ2-3; TRBD2 is a possible D gene (6 bases). Trimming removed 1 base from V and 2 bases from J, with 16 bases in between. The CDR3 runs to 17 residues. Germline-derived CDR1 and CDR2 are SGHTA and FQGNSA. The CDR3 here is CASSLVSAGHPTDTQYF. CDR3 nucleotide sequence: TGTGCCAGCAGCTTAGTGTCAGCGGGCCACCCCACAGATACGCAGTATTTT.

The chain has TRBV6-5 and TRBJ1-5, with D uncertain. The CDR3 extends over 13 amino acids. The ends were cut back, 2 bases at V and 7 bases at J, with 9 bases in the middle. Germline values: CDR1 MNHEY, CDR2 SVGAGI. The CDR3 DNA reads TGTGCCAGCAGTTACCGATCTGAGCAGCCCCAGCATTTT. Translating it yields CASSYRSEQPQHF.

V and J are TRBV5-1 and TRBJ2-1; 13 bases fit TRBD2. Germline V CDR1 and CDR2: SGHRS, YFSETQ. The CDR3 is 18 residues long. Trimming at V came to 6 bases and at J to 5 bases, leaving 14 bases not matched to a gene. In DNA, the CDR3 is TGCGCCAGCAACTACCCCGGGACTAGCGGGATTACCCACAATGAGCAGTTCTTC. It yields the protein CASNYPGTSGITHNEQFF.

This rearrangement joins TRBV3-1 (or the pseudogene TRBV3-2) to TRBJ2-5; D may be TRBD2 (5 bases). The CDR3 loop spans 15 amino acids. Germline V gene data show CDR1 as LGHDT and CDR2 as YNNKEL (reference sequence). V was clipped by 0 bases and J by 4 bases, with 12 bases between them. The DNA of the CDR3 is TGTGCCAGCAGCCAAGATCGGCCGGGGTCAGAGACCCAGTACTTC. It specifies CASSQDRPGSETQYF.

V usage is TRBV7-9 and J usage is TRBJ2-2; 14 nucleotides agree with TRBD2. This CDR3 is 18 amino acids long. Unmatched junction bases numbered 10, after V lost 5 bases and J lost 5 bases. Germline CDR1 and CDR2: SEHNR and FQNEAQ (reference sequence). The CDR3 sequence is CASSPKGLAGERTGELFF. The DNA of the CDR3 is TGTGCCAGCAGCCCAAAGGGACTAGCGGGAGAAAGGACCGGGGAGCTGTTTTTT. Using reference TRBV7-9 and TRBJ2-2 for the parts outside the CDR3, the full variable domain is DTGVSQNPRHKITKRGQNVTFRCDPISEHNRLYWYRQTLGQGPEFLTYFQNEAQLEKSRLLSDRFSAERPKGSFSTLEIQRTEQGDSAMYLCASSPKGLAGERTGELFFGEGSRLTVL.